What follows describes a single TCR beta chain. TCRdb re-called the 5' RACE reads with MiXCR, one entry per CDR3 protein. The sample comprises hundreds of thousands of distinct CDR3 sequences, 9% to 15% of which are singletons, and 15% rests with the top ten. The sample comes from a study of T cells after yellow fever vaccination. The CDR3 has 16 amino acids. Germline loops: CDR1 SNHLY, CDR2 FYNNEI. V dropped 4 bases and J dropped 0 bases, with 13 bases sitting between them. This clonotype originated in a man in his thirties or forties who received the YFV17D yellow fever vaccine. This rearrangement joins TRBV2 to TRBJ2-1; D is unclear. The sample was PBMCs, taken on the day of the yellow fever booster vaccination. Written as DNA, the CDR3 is TGTGCCAGCAGTGTGGATCCCATCGGCTCCTACAATGAGCAGTTCTTC. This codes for CASSVDPIGSYNEQFF.